The 28 T cell receptor beta chains presented below share a single source sample, sequenced in a study of regulatory T cells in long-lasting Graves disease. Time point given: newly diagnosed GD, antithyroid drugs for less than 3 months. RNA from PBMCs was the source of the TCR library. Arm-PCR with iRepertoire HTBI primers amplified the CDR3 regions for these TCR beta libraries. Each CDR3 protein gets one entry after TCRdb re-called the multiplex PCR reads with MiXCR. Here the sample spans 320,000 or so distinct CDR3 sequences, approximately 20% being singletons. Sequences were derived from peripheral blood mononuclear cells (PBMCs), sampled at new diagnosis, from a patient treated with antithyroid drugs. All receptors come from a female donor with Graves disease.

The gene calls are TRBV5-1 and TRBJ2-5; D is possibly TRBD2 (6 bases). Germline loops: CDR1 SGHRS, CDR2 YFSETQ. The CDR3 extends over 15 amino acids. V lost 4 bases and J 0 bases, leaving 13 bases between the germline ends. The CDR3 here is CASSGSGLYQETQYF. The CDR3 nucleotides are TGCGCCAGCAGCGGTAGCGGTTTGTACCAAGAGACCCAGTACTTC.

This clonotype was picked up many times. The rearrangement links TRBV2 to TRBJ2-3, with D hard to call. Germline CDR1 SNHLY, CDR2 FYNNEI. This CDR3 is 15 amino acids long. V was clipped by 8 bases and J by 4 bases, with 19 bases between them. The CDR3 region is CASVGVTTRPDTQYF. In DNA form, the CDR3 reads TGTGCCAGCGTTGGAGTCACGACGCGGCCAGATACGCAGTATTTT.

At least ten counts were recorded for this clonotype. This sequence joins TRBV24-1 and TRBJ2-5; D unclear. V lost 3 bases and J 1 base, leaving 2 bases between the germline ends. The CDR3 is 12 residues long. Germline V gene data show CDR1 as KGHDR and CDR2 as SFDVKD. The CDR3 region is CATSDAQETQYF. The CDR3 coding sequence is TGTGCCACCAGTGATGCCCAAGAGACCCAGTACTTC.

This clonotype was detected ten times or more. The chain couples TRBV2 to TRBJ2-4; D unclear. Trimming pared 5 bases from V and 0 bases from J, leaving 23 bases between. There are 19 residues in the CDR3. The germline gives CDR1 SNHLY, CDR2 FYNNEI. The CDR3 sequence is CASSPSQGDAILAKNIQYF. The CDR3 region has the DNA TGTGCCAGCAGTCCCTCGCAAGGTGACGCGATACTAGCCAAAAACATTCAGTACTTC.

At least ten counts were recorded for this clonotype. The chain links TRBV12-3 or TRBV12-4 to TRBJ2-7, with D tentatively TRBD2 (7 bases). V shed 7 bases and J shed 9 bases, with 16 bases lying between them. The CDR3 is made up of 12 amino acids. CDR3 sequence: CASMLGGLGQYF. The DNA of the CDR3 is TGTGCCAGCATGCTGGGGGGGCTCGGGCAGTACTTC.

This clonotype was counted a few times. The rearrangement uses TRBV7-9 and TRBJ1-3; D may be TRBD1 (6 bases). The germline V and J ends were trimmed by 3 bases and 7 bases, with 22 bases remaining between them. Germline V CDR1 and CDR2: SEHNR, FQNEAQ (reference sequence). The CDR3 covers 17 residues. This CDR3 is CASSFLPTQGLGNTIYF. CDR3 coding DNA: TGTGCCAGCAGCTTTTTACCAACACAGGGCCTGGGGAACACCATATATTTT.

This clonotype showed up just a few times. The chain joins TRBV7-9 to TRBJ1-4, with TRBD1 matching 7 bases. CDR1 is SEHNR, CDR2 FQNEAQ, per germline (reference sequence). Unmatched junction bases numbered 19, after V lost 5 bases and J lost 7 bases. The CDR3 has 18 residues. CDR3 in DNA: TGTGCCAGCAGCCCCCAAGACGGGGACAGTGGGTCTAGTGAAAAACTGTTTTTT. Protein: CASSPQDGDSGSSEKLFF. Full variable domain (rest looked up from reference TRBV7-9 and TRBJ1-4): DTGVSQNPRHKITKRGQNVTFRCDPISEHNRLYWYRQTLGQGPEFLTYFQNEAQLEKSRLLSDRFSAERPKGSFSTLEIQRTEQGDSAMYLCASSPQDGDSGSSEKLFFGSGTQLSVL.

This clonotype was counted ten times or more. The chain carries TRBV20-1 and TRBJ2-5; the D is unclear. This CDR3 comprises 11 residues. Germline assignment: CDR1 DFQATT and CDR2 SNEGSKA (reference sequence). Trimming cost V 6 bases and J 5 bases, with 10 bases left between them. In DNA form, the CDR3 reads TGCAGTGCGAATCGGTTGGAGACCCAGTACTTC. Protein: CSANRLETQYF.

This clonotype was recorded at least ten times. The J gene is TRBJ2-1, the V gene TRBV27; the D is unclear. The CDR3 loop spans 13 amino acids. V was cut by 0 bases and J by 8 bases, with 8 bases left in between. CDR1 and CDR2 from the germline V gene are MNHEY and SMNVEV (reference sequence). The CDR3 loop reads CASSLSGLDEQFF. CDR3 DNA: TGTGCCAGCAGTTTATCAGGATTGGATGAGCAGTTCTTC.

The chain recombines TRBV11-1 with TRBJ2-5; TRBD2 might be the D (6 bases). Trimming took 1 base from V and 5 from J, leaving 14 bases between them. The V gene's germline CDR1 is SGHAT and CDR2 FQDESV (reference sequence). CDR3 length: 15 amino acids. CDR3 nucleotide sequence: TGTGCCAGCAGCTTAGAGCGGCGGGGTCGGGAGACCCAGTACTTC. Translated: CASSLERRGRETQYF.

In its sample, this clonotype was seen many times. The chain couples TRBV12-3 or TRBV12-4 to TRBJ1-2, with D maybe TRBD1 (5 bases). V was trimmed by 5 bases and J by 4 bases, leaving 17 bases between them. The CDR3 consists of 15 residues. The CDR3 protein is CASSRGAGPIYGYTF. CDR3 coding DNA: TGTGCCAGCAGTAGGGGAGCCGGCCCCATCTATGGCTACACCTTC.

The chain links TRBV19 to TRBJ1-6; D remains ambiguous. Germline CDR1 LNHDA, CDR2 SQIVND (reference sequence). Trimming took off 3 bases at V and 5 bases at J, with 11 bases between the two ends. The CDR3 length is 15 residues. The CDR3 sequence: CASSIAGSDNSPLHF. CDR3 sequence (DNA): TGTGCCAGTAGTATCGCGGGGTCGGATAATTCACCCCTCCACTTT.

This chain joins TRBV2 and TRBJ2-1; D gene uncertain. CDR1 and CDR2 (germline): SNHLY, FYNNEI. The CDR3 consists of 14 residues. V gave up 7 bases and J gave up 1 base, with 11 bases separating them. CDR3 in amino acids: CASTNGQSYNEQFF. Written as DNA, the CDR3 is TGTGCCAGCACCAACGGCCAGTCCTACAATGAGCAGTTCTTC.

This clonotype was observed at least ten times. Here the CDR3 reads CARAGGGQETQYF. The CDR3 bases are TGTGCCAGAGCGGGCGGGGGCCAAGAGACCCAGTACTTC. The V and J genes are TRBV2 and TRBJ2-5, with 7 nucleotides matching TRBD2. The CDR3 has 13 residues. The germline V gene has CDR1 SNHLY and CDR2 FYNNEI. V lost 9 bases and J lost 1; bases outside the gene matches: 5.

With respect to this clonotype: A read error is possible here, since a much larger clone lies one base away. The chain is built from TRBV6-1 and TRBJ1-3; a weak D match, TRBD1 (6 bases). Looked up from germline, CDR1 is MNHNS and CDR2 is SASEGT. Deletions cut 7 bases from V and 6 bases from J, with 22 bases between. The length of the CDR3 is 16 residues. CDR3 amino acids: CASTPKGTLTPNTIYF. The DNA of the CDR3 is TGTGCCAGCACCCCGAAGGGGACACTCACACCAAACACCATATATTTT.

The chain uses TRBV6-1 and TRBJ1-5, with TRBD1 matching over 7 bases. J was trimmed by 6 bases and V by 2 bases; bases with no gene match: 10. In germline, CDR1 is MNHNS, CDR2 SASEGT. This CDR3 contains 16 residues. The CDR3 bases are TGTGCCAGCAGTGAAATAAGGGGGGCAGGGGGTCAGCCCCAGCATTTT. Amino acids: CASSEIRGAGGQPQHF.

This sequence joins TRBV7-9 and TRBJ2-1, with 11 bases aligning to TRBD2. From germline, CDR1 is SEHNR and CDR2 FQNEAQ (reference sequence). Germline trimming cut 1 base from V and 0 bases from J; bases unmatched to any gene: 8. This CDR3 has 19 amino acids. The CDR3 DNA follows: TGTGCCAGCAGCTTAGGAGTAGCGGGAGGGCCCTACTCCTACAATGAGCAGTTCTTC. The encoded protein is CASSLGVAGGPYSYNEQFF.

This clonotype was detected only a few times. A read error is possible here, since a much larger clone lies one base away. This rearrangement joins TRBV10-3 to TRBJ2-7; the match to TRBD1 covers 9 bases. Germline V lookup: CDR1 ENHRY, CDR2 SYGVKD. V dropped 8 bases and J dropped 6; count of bases not matched to a gene: 11. This CDR3 spans 14 amino acids. In DNA form, the CDR3 reads TGTGCCATCCGAGGAGCCGGGACAGGGAGCGAGCAGTACTTC. Its translation is CAIRGAGTGSEQYF.

This clonotype showed up just a few times. This chain joins TRBV5-4 and TRBJ1-1; maybe TRBD1 (5 bases). This CDR3 is built from 18 residues. Deletions cut 4 bases from V and 3 bases from J, with 25 bases between. The germline V gene encodes CDR1 SGHNT and CDR2 YYREEE (reference sequence). The CDR3 sequence: CASSPKAAGAQEDTEAFF. The CDR3 bases are TGTGCCAGCAGCCCAAAGGCGGCTGGGGCTCAGGAGGACACTGAAGCTTTCTTT.

This clonotype was seen more than once but under ten times. The rearrangement joins TRBV19 to TRBJ1-1, with D unclear. The ends were cut back, 5 bases at V and 9 bases at J, with 10 bases in the middle. Germline CDR1 and CDR2: LNHDA and SQIVND (reference sequence). The CDR3 consists of 11 residues. The CDR3 sequence: CASSGEQKAFF. DNA of the CDR3: TGTGCCAGTAGTGGGGAGCAGAAAGCTTTCTTT.

This clonotype was recorded many times. CDR3 nucleotide sequence: TGTGCCAGCAGTGCGACGGTCTCACTGCAAGAGACCCAGTACTTC. This gives the protein CASSATVSLQETQYF. The chain combines TRBV2 with TRBJ2-5; the D is unclear. The CDR3 covers 15 residues. Per germline, CDR1 SNHLY and CDR2 FYNNEI. The V end lost 4 bases, the J end lost 2 bases, and 14 bases lay between the germline ends.

The chain links TRBV7-2 to TRBJ2-4; D is unclear. V was shortened by 2 bases and J by 3 bases, with 11 bases between the two germline ends. This CDR3 is built from 15 residues. Germline assignment: CDR1 SGHTA and CDR2 FQGNSA. CDR3 sequence reads: CASSLLGGLKNIQYF. In DNA form, the CDR3 reads TGTGCCAGCAGCTTATTGGGCGGCCTCAAAAACATTCAGTACTTC.

Of note for this clonotype: A much larger clone differs by one base, so this may be a read error. This chain uses TRBV5-6 with TRBJ2-3; TRBD2 aligns across 8 bases. The J call may be mistaken, given a closer DNA end match to TRBJ2-5. The CDR3 totals 16 residues. Germline V gives CDR1 SGHDT, CDR2 YYEEEE. The CDR3 spells CASSIPGLVVHETQYF. CDR3 DNA: TGTGCCAGCAGCATACCGGGACTAGTGGTTCACGAGACCCAGTACTTC.

The chain is built from TRBV5-4 and TRBJ2-1; 8 bases line up with TRBD2. Germline V lookup: CDR1 SGHNT, CDR2 YYREEE (reference sequence). This CDR3 comprises 15 residues. Trimming took 5 bases from V and 4 from J; bases not matched to a gene: 8. CDR3 protein: CASRPTSGDYNEQFF. CDR3 sequence (DNA): TGTGCCAGCAGGCCTACTAGCGGCGATTACAATGAGCAGTTCTTC.

Worth noting for this clonotype: A much larger clone differs by one base, so this may be a read error. The genes are TRBV11-3 and TRBJ2-3, with 8 bases lining up with TRBD1. Near its end, the DNA agrees better with TRBJ1-5, so the J call may be wrong. CDR1 and CDR2 (germline): SGHNT, YENEEA. This CDR3 region has 12 residues. CDR3 nucleotide sequence: TGTGCCAGCACAGGGGGCACAGATACGCAGCATTTT. This translates into CASTGGTDTQHF.

This clonotype has a single count. This may arise from a read error, as a much more abundant clone is one base away. CDR3 in DNA: TGTGCCAGCAGCGCGACAGTTAGCAATCAGCCCCAGCATTTT. It yields the protein CASSATVSNQPQHF. The rearrangement uses TRBV2 and TRBJ1-5, with TRBD1 as a possible D gene (5 bases). CDR1 and CDR2 from the germline V gene are SNHLY and FYNNEI. The CDR3 is made up of 14 amino acids. Trimming cost V 6 bases and J 0 bases, with 9 bases left between them.

This clonotype was observed at least ten times. The chain is built from TRBV4-1 and TRBJ2-3; D may match TRBD1 or TRBD2 (5 bases each). The germline CDR1 and CDR2 sequences are MGHRA and YSYEKL. The CDR3 spans 15 residues. Trimming took off 3 bases at V and 6 bases at J, with 16 bases between the two ends. CDR3 sequence: CASSQLGPWGDTQYF. In DNA form, the CDR3 reads TGCGCCAGCAGCCAGCTAGGTCCCTGGGGGGATACGCAGTATTTT.

The chain recombines TRBV10-1 with TRBJ1-4, with 7 nucleotides matching TRBD1. V trimming: 5 bases; J trimming: 10 bases; junction bases outside the gene matches: 10. From germline, CDR1 is WNHNN and CDR2 SYGVQD (reference sequence). This CDR3 is built from 14 residues. The CDR3: CASSMTGSDGKLFF. The DNA of the CDR3 is TGCGCCAGCAGTATGACAGGGTCGGATGGAAAACTGTTTTTT.